These 17 T cell receptor beta chains originate from one sample sequenced in a study of T cell clones after liver transplantation. Clones were read by immunoSEQ multiplex PCR, and TCRdb kept only the in-frame ones, dropping some. The sample contains tens of thousands of clones, approximately 87% of which appear only once. The source was CD8+ T cells from blood, collected 12 months after liver transplant. Receptors were obtained from a human patient who received a liver transplant. The T cells may come from the graft donor.

The rearrangement uses TRBV28 and TRBJ2-2; the match to TRBD1 covers 8 bases. V shed 6 bases, J shed 2 bases, and the junction held 5 bases outside the gene matches. Germline CDR1 MDHEN, CDR2 SYDVKM. The CDR3 length is 15 residues. The CDR3 spells CASSLGQGNTGELFF. The CDR3 bases are TGTGCCAGCAGCCTCGGACAGGGAAACACCGGGGAGCTGTTTTTT. Drawing the rest from reference TRBV28 and TRBJ2-2, the complete variable domain is DVKVTQSSRYLVKRTGEKVFLECVQDMDHENMFWYRQDPGLGLRLIYFSYDVKMKEKGDIPEGYSVSREKKERFSLILESASTNQTSMYLCASSLGQGNTGELFFGEGSRLTVL.

This rearrangement joins TRBV25-1 to TRBJ2-1, with D unresolved. V was pared by 1 base and J by 0 bases, with 10 bases between. This CDR3 comprises 16 residues. Germline V gives CDR1 MGHDK, CDR2 SYGVNS. The CDR3 is CASSELHTRSYNEQFF. For the CDR3, the DNA is TGTGCCAGCAGTGAATTACACACCCGCTCCTACAATGAGCAGTTCTTC.

The chain joins TRBV2 to TRBJ2-7; TRBD1 agrees at 9 bases. This CDR3 has 16 residues. The junction had 11 bases not matched to a gene; V was cut back by 4 bases and J by 4 bases. The germline V gene has CDR1 SNHLY and CDR2 FYNNEI. The CDR3 protein is CASSGYRDRVRYEQYF. Here the CDR3 DNA reads TGTGCCAGCAGTGGATACCGGGACAGGGTTCGGTACGAGCAGTACTTC.

The V call is TRBV13, the J call TRBJ1-4; no clear D. Germline assignment: CDR1 PRHDT and CDR2 FYEKMQ (reference sequence). The length of the CDR3 is 13 residues. V lost 4 bases, J lost 7 bases, and 10 bases lay in between. CDR3 sequence: CASSSTMGEKLFF. The DNA of the CDR3 is TGTGCCAGCAGCTCAACCATGGGTGAAAAACTGTTTTTT.

The chain has TRBV7-9 and TRBJ2-7; 7 bases agree with TRBD1. Trimming cost V 4 bases and J 7 bases; bases outside gene matches: 16. The germline V gene has CDR1 SEHNR and CDR2 FQNEAQ (reference sequence). The CDR3 spans 16 residues. In DNA, the CDR3 is TGTGCCAGCAGCTCAGGGACAGCGGCCGCTATGGGAGAGCAGTACTTC. Translating it yields CASSSGTAAAMGEQYF.

The V call is TRBV7-8, the J call TRBJ2-2; D is perhaps TRBD2 (6 bases). CDR1 and CDR2 (germline): SGHVS, FQNEAQ. The V end was cut by 5 bases, the J end by 7 bases, with 14 bases between. This CDR3 spans 14 amino acids. CDR3 in DNA: TGTGCCAGCAGCCTGCGGGACGCCAGCGGGGAGCTGTTTTTT. The encoded protein is CASSLRDASGELFF.

This rearrangement joins TRBV7-2 to TRBJ1-1, with D hard to call. Germline V lookup: CDR1 SGHTA, CDR2 FQGNSA. The V end was cut by 3 bases, the J end by 0 bases, with 2 bases between. This CDR3 has 12 amino acids. The DNA for the CDR3 is TGTGCCAGCAGCTTCTTGAACACTGAAGCTTTCTTT. It encodes CASSFLNTEAFF.

The DNA of the CDR3 is TGTGCCAGTGGAAGCTGGGGCGGCACTGAAGCTTTCTTT. This codes for CASGSWGGTEAFF. The rearrangement joins TRBV19 to TRBJ1-1; D is possibly TRBD1 (5 bases). CDR3 size: 13 residues. Trimming took off 8 bases at V and 4 bases at J, with 14 bases between the two ends. Germline V gene data show CDR1 as LNHDA and CDR2 as SQIVND (reference sequence).

This chain connects TRBV2 to TRBJ2-1; TRBD2 might be the D (6 bases). Germline V gene sequence: CDR1 SNHLY, CDR2 FYNNEI. The CDR3 extends over 13 amino acids. V was shortened by 6 bases and J by 8 bases, with 14 bases between the two germline ends. The CDR3 DNA follows: TGTGCCAGCAGCCCGGGGGAGGTTTATGAGCAGTTCTTC. Protein product: CASSPGEVYEQFF.

Turning to this clone: This is likely a read error, given that the CDR3 carries no conserved phenylalanine or tryptophan at its end. The CDR3 spells CASSEALPGGGYEQYL. In nucleotides, the CDR3 is TGTGCCAGCAGTGAAGCGCTACCGGGAGGAGGCTACGAGCAGTACCTC. The chain recombines TRBV2 with TRBJ2-7, with 7 bases aligning to TRBD2. Looked up from germline, CDR1 is SNHLY and CDR2 is FYNNEI. The CDR3 is 16 residues long. V was clipped by 0 bases and J by 3 bases; unmatched bases: 8.

The V gene is TRBV7-3, the J gene TRBJ1-2; no definite D call. The V gene's germline CDR1 is SGHTA and CDR2 FQGTGA. This CDR3 region has 13 residues. V was clipped by 5 bases and J by 10 bases, with 17 bases between them. The CDR3 region is CASSPTPDGNYTF. Written as DNA, the CDR3 is TGTGCCAGCAGCCCGACTCCGGACGGCAACTACACCTTC.

The J gene is TRBJ1-4, the V gene TRBV6-1; D uncertain. The germline CDR1 and CDR2 sequences are MNHNS and SASEGT. The V gene lost 4 bases and the J gene lost 8 bases, with 14 bases spanning the gap. The CDR3 contains 14 residues. The CDR3, as DNA: TGTGCCAGCAGTGGCTTTGGGCCGAGAGAAAAACTGTTTTTT. This gives the protein CASSGFGPREKLFF.

The chain carries TRBV27 and TRBJ2-7; 9 bases fit TRBD2. CDR3 length: 15 residues. Germline assignment: CDR1 MNHEY and CDR2 SMNVEV (reference sequence). Trimming removed 5 bases from V and 6 bases from J; junction bases left unmatched: 11. DNA for the CDR3: TGTGCCAGCAGTCCGGGGGCGGGAGGGTCACGCGAGCAGTACTTC. It codes for CASSPGAGGSREQYF.

V usage is TRBV27 and J usage is TRBJ2-1, with TRBD2 matching 11 bases. The length of the CDR3 is 17 residues. The germline V gene encodes CDR1 MNHEY and CDR2 SMNVEV (reference sequence). The junction had 9 bases not matched to a gene; V was cut back by 4 bases and J by 4 bases. The CDR3 sequence is CASSSGTSGFIYNEQFF. Here the CDR3 DNA reads TGTGCCAGCAGTTCCGGGACTAGCGGCTTCATTTACAATGAGCAGTTCTTC.

A single count supports this clone. This rearrangement joins TRBV5-8 to TRBJ1-5; D unclear. Germline V lookup: CDR1 SGHTS, CDR2 YDEGEE. Trimming stripped 4 bases from V and 0 bases from J, with 17 bases between. This CDR3 is 17 amino acids long. In nucleotides, the CDR3 is TGTGCCAGCAGCCCAAGGTTCACAGATTATAGCAATCAGCCCCAGCATTTT. This encodes CASSPRFTDYSNQPQHF.

The chain has TRBV5-1 and TRBJ2-3; D is perhaps TRBD2 (6 bases). The CDR3 covers 13 residues. Germline CDR1 is SGHRS and CDR2 is YFSETQ. V lost 5 bases and J 6 bases, leaving 13 bases between the germline ends. CDR3 nucleotide sequence: TGCGCCAGCAGTCGCGGGGCCAGGGATACGCAGTATTTT. This translates into CASSRGARDTQYF.

This clone was detected only once. The chain carries TRBV30 and TRBJ1-1; D is unclear. V lost 0 bases to trimming and J lost 4 bases, with 9 bases between them. This CDR3 has 13 amino acids. From germline, CDR1 is GTSNPN and CDR2 SVGIG (reference sequence). The CDR3 here is CAWSVIRGTEAFF. As DNA, the CDR3 is TGTGCCTGGAGTGTCATACGGGGCACTGAAGCTTTCTTT.